Below, 29 T cell receptor beta chains from the same sample are listed, as sequenced in a study of beta chain features in type 1 diabetes. cDNA synthesis used the whole RNA isolate, giving expressed TCRB sequences. Profiling relied on immunoSEQ multiplex PCR, and the TCRdb table lists in-frame clones only, not all of them. The data show over 700,000 clones, with roughly 16% seen just once and 0.02% to 0.025% held by the top ten. Specimen: naive CD4+ T cells from blood. The origin of the receptors is a woman aged 18-29 years in good health.

The gene calls are TRBV25-1 and TRBJ2-3; the D is unclear. Germline V gene data show CDR1 as MGHDK and CDR2 as SYGVNS. The CDR3 loop spans 16 amino acids. V gave up 2 bases and J gave up 0 bases, with 12 bases separating them. The CDR3 DNA sequence: TGTGCCAGCAGTGAAGGTCGCCGCTCTAGCACAGATACGCAGTATTTT. It codes for CASSEGRRSSTDTQYF.

V usage is TRBV5-1 and J usage is TRBJ1-4; no clear D gene. The germline CDR1 and CDR2 sequences are SGHRS and YFSETQ. The CDR3 covers 15 residues. Trimming took 0 bases from V and 6 from J, leaving 12 bases between them. The CDR3 reads CASSLAPGGDEKLFF. In DNA form, the CDR3 reads TGCGCCAGCAGCTTGGCTCCAGGCGGGGATGAAAAACTGTTTTTT.

This clone has more than one count but fewer than ten. This chain connects TRBV4-3 to TRBJ2-1; 12 nucleotides match TRBD2. CDR3 length: 15 residues. Germline V gives CDR1 LGHNA, CDR2 YSLEER. With 0 bases clipped from V and 10 bases from J, the junction kept 4 bases outside the gene matches. The CDR3: CASSQEGLAGGEQFF. The CDR3 region has the DNA TGCGCCAGCAGCCAAGAGGGGCTAGCGGGAGGGGAGCAGTTCTTC.

V gene TRBV11-3 combines with J gene TRBJ2-1; D remains unclear. Germline CDR1 is SGHNT and CDR2 is YENEEA. Trimming pared 3 bases from V and 9 bases from J, leaving 12 bases between. The CDR3 runs to 13 residues. The CDR3 is CASSLFNDGEQFF. CDR3 coding DNA: TGTGCCAGCAGCTTGTTTAACGACGGTGAGCAGTTCTTC.

This clone occurred a few times. This chain joins TRBV5-1 and TRBJ2-7; the match to TRBD1 covers 7 bases. In germline, CDR1 is SGHRS, CDR2 YFSETQ. This CDR3 spans 15 amino acids. The junction had 6 bases not matched to a gene; V was cut back by 0 bases and J by 3 bases. CDR3 amino acids: CASSLGGDSYYEQYF. In DNA form, the CDR3 reads TGCGCCAGCAGCTTGGGAGGGGACAGTTACTACGAGCAGTACTTC.

The chain combines TRBV7-9 with TRBJ2-5; 8 bases match TRBD1. Germline V lookup: CDR1 SEHNR, CDR2 FQNEAQ (reference sequence). Trimming removed 3 bases from V and 1 base from J; junction bases left unmatched: 4. This CDR3 comprises 15 residues. CDR3 coding DNA: TGTGCCAGCAGCTTGCGGACAGGGCCCCAAGAGACCCAGTACTTC. It yields the protein CASSLRTGPQETQYF.

This clone was picked up a small number of times. This chain joins TRBV11-2 and TRBJ2-1; D is unclear. This CDR3 contains 15 residues. Germline V gives CDR1 SGHAT, CDR2 FQNNGV. Deletions cut 1 base from V and 7 bases from J, with 14 bases between. This CDR3 reads CASSLGWSPRNEQFF. The CDR3 bases are TGTGCCAGCAGCTTAGGTTGGTCCCCGAGGAATGAGCAGTTCTTC. The full variable domain, rest sourced from reference TRBV11-2 and TRBJ2-1, is EAGVAQSPRYKIIEKRQSVAFWCNPISGHATLYWYQQILGQGPKLLIQFQNNGVVDDSQLPKDRFSAERLKGVDSTLKIQPAKLEDSAVYLCASSLGWSPRNEQFFGPGTRLTVL.

The rearrangement uses TRBV7-9 and TRBJ1-2; 9 bases line up with TRBD1. The CDR3 has 13 residues. The V gene end was trimmed by 7 bases and the J gene end by 8 bases; junction bases not matched to a gene: 8. CDR1 and CDR2 from the germline V gene are SEHNR and FQNEAQ (reference sequence). CDR3 protein: CASTSTGGRGYTF. The DNA of the CDR3 is TGTGCCAGCACCTCGACAGGGGGGCGGGGCTACACCTTC.

This chain connects TRBV7-2 to TRBJ1-1; D not certain. Trimming took off 7 bases at V and 4 bases at J, with 19 bases between the two ends. This CDR3 is 15 amino acids long. CDR1 and CDR2 from the germline V gene are SGHTA and FQGNSA. The CDR3 protein is CASTLRSGRITEAFF. The CDR3 DNA follows: TGTGCCAGCACCCTTAGAAGTGGGCGGATCACTGAAGCTTTCTTT.

This chain uses TRBV7-3 with TRBJ2-3, with D uncertain. The CDR3 is 13 amino acids. CDR1 SGHTA and CDR2 FQGTGA come from the germline V gene. Trimming took off 2 bases at V and 6 bases at J, with 9 bases between the two ends. The CDR3 DNA follows: TGTGCCAGCAGCTTAGTCTTTTCCGATACGCAGTATTTT. This codes for CASSLVFSDTQYF.

The V call is TRBV10-2, the J call TRBJ2-1, with TRBD2 matching over 12 bases. The CDR3 covers 15 residues. The J segment lost 9 bases and the V segment lost 7 bases, leaving 10 bases of the junction unmatched. Per the germline V gene, CDR1 is WSHSY and CDR2 is SAAADI. CDR3 amino acids: CASKETSGRWSEQFF. In DNA form, the CDR3 reads TGCGCCAGCAAAGAGACTAGCGGGAGATGGAGTGAGCAGTTCTTC.

A few counts support this clone. CDR3 sequence (DNA): TGTGCCAGTAGTTATTCCGGGGGCACCGGGGAGCTGTTTTTT. Translation: CASSYSGGTGELFF. This rearrangement joins TRBV19 to TRBJ2-2, with D possibly being TRBD2 (6 bases). The V gene lost 5 bases and the J gene lost 4 bases, with 11 bases spanning the gap. Germline V CDR1 and CDR2: LNHDA, SQIVND (reference sequence). The CDR3 covers 14 residues. The full variable domain, in which reference TRBV19 and TRBJ2-2 provide the parts outside the CDR3, is DGGITQSPKYLFRKEGQNVTLSCEQNLNHDAMYWYRQDPGQGLRLIYYSQIVNDFQKGDIAEGYSVSREKKESFPLTVTSAQKNPTAFYLCASSYSGGTGELFFGEGSRLTVL.

The J gene is TRBJ2-7, the V gene TRBV2; 7 nucleotides line up with TRBD2. The trim removed 5 bases at V and 0 bases at J, leaving 7 bases unmatched. CDR1 is SNHLY, CDR2 FYNNEI, per germline. There are 15 residues in the CDR3. The CDR3 DNA reads TGTGCCAGCAGTCCCTATAGGGAGGGCTCCTACGAGCAGTACTTC. Translating gives CASSPYREGSYEQYF.

The chain combines TRBV7-8 with TRBJ2-5; possible D gene TRBD2, 6 bases. The CDR3 spans 15 residues. The V and J ends lost 2 bases and 4 bases respectively, with 14 bases between them. In germline, CDR1 is SGHVS, CDR2 FQNEAQ. CDR3 coding DNA: TGTGCCAGCAGCTTAACGAGGGTGGGAGGAGAGACCCAGTACTTC. It yields the protein CASSLTRVGGETQYF.

This clone appeared a few times. The J gene is TRBJ2-3, the V gene TRBV5-6; D is perhaps TRBD1 (6 bases). CDR1 SGHDT and CDR2 YYEEEE come from the germline V gene. This CDR3 contains 15 residues. V was cut by 6 bases and J by 4 bases, with 18 bases left in between. CDR3 sequence reads: CASTRRWGLSDTQYF. In nucleotides, the CDR3 is TGTGCCAGCACTCGGAGGTGGGGGCTGTCAGATACGCAGTATTTT.

This clone occurred a few times. The V call is TRBV7-6, the J call TRBJ2-5; unclear D gene. CDR3 length equals 17 residues. The V and J ends lost 2 bases and 1 base respectively, with 17 bases between them. In germline, CDR1 is SGHVS, CDR2 FNYEAQ. In DNA, the CDR3 is TGTGCCAGCAGCTTATTTTTGCGTGGGCAGACCCAAGAGACCCAGTACTTC. Its protein product is CASSLFLRGQTQETQYF.

The V gene is TRBV9, the J gene TRBJ2-1, with TRBD1 as a possible D gene (5 bases). Deletions cut 0 bases from V and 0 bases from J, with 19 bases between. The CDR3 is made up of 19 amino acids. Germline V gives CDR1 SGDLS, CDR2 YYNGEE. The CDR3 region has the DNA TGTGCCAGCAGCGTAGGGGGCCCTTCCACGGTCAGCTCCTACAATGAGCAGTTCTTC. It codes for CASSVGGPSTVSSYNEQFF.

This clone was counted a few times. The V and J genes are TRBV7-6 and TRBJ2-7; D gene unclear. Germline CDR1 SGHVS, CDR2 FNYEAQ. V gave up 1 base and J gave up 3 bases, with 10 bases separating them. The CDR3 is 14 amino acids. CDR3 nucleotides: TGTGCCAGCAGCTTAGGGCAGCAAAGCTACGAGCAGTACTTC. Amino acids: CASSLGQQSYEQYF.

The J gene is TRBJ1-3, the V gene TRBV4-3; D is possibly TRBD1 (6 bases). This CDR3 is 14 amino acids long. Germline CDR1 LGHNA, CDR2 YSLEER. The V end was cut by 4 bases, the J end by 3 bases, with 10 bases between. The CDR3 DNA sequence: TGCGCCAGCAGCCGCCACAGGGTTGGAAACACCATATATTTT. It yields the protein CASSRHRVGNTIYF.

This clone occurred a few times. This rearrangement joins TRBV6-5 to TRBJ1-2; 10 positions agree with TRBD1. The germline V gene encodes CDR1 MNHEY and CDR2 SVGAGI. The CDR3 is 16 amino acids. V lost 2 bases to trimming and J lost 6 bases; unmatched junction nucleotides: 9. The chain's CDR3 is CASSYLSTGGANGYTF. The CDR3 nucleotides are TGTGCCAGCAGTTACCTTTCGACAGGGGGCGCGAATGGCTACACCTTC.

The chain recombines TRBV11-2 with TRBJ2-1, with TRBD2 matching 10 bases. The V gene's germline CDR1 is SGHAT and CDR2 FQNNGV. This CDR3 is built from 16 residues. Losses at the gene ends were 1 base for V and 7 bases for J; bases not matched to a gene: 7. The CDR3 coding sequence is TGTGCCAGCAGCTTAGGTCTAGCGGGAGCTCGGAATGAGCAGTTCTTC. Translating it yields CASSLGLAGARNEQFF.

Written as DNA, the CDR3 is TGCGCCAGCAGCTTGGCGAAACAGGGTTCCTACAATGAGCAGTTCTTC. It translates to CASSLAKQGSYNEQFF. The rearrangement links TRBV5-1 to TRBJ2-1; D is perhaps TRBD1 (6 bases). Per germline, CDR1 SGHRS and CDR2 YFSETQ. V lost 0 bases, J lost 1 base, and 11 bases lay in between. The length of the CDR3 is 16 residues. Combining the CDR3 with reference TRBV5-1 and TRBJ2-1 gives the whole variable domain KAGVTQTPRYLIKTRGQQVTLSCSPISGHRSVSWYQQTPGQGLQFLFEYFSETQRNKGNFPGRFSGRQFSNSRSEMNVSTLELGDSALYLCASSLAKQGSYNEQFFGPGTRLTVL.

This rearrangement joins TRBV6-6 to TRBJ2-5, with a weak D call TRBD1 (5 bases). Germline V CDR1 and CDR2: MNHNY, SVGAGI (reference sequence). V was pared by 7 bases and J by 3 bases, with 6 bases between. The CDR3 has 11 residues. The CDR3: CASKGKETQYF. CDR3 in DNA: TGTGCCAGCAAGGGGAAAGAGACCCAGTACTTC.

The chain is built from TRBV6-1 and TRBJ2-6; D remains ambiguous. The V gene lost 2 bases and the J gene lost 0 bases, with 5 bases spanning the gap. Germline CDR1 and CDR2: MNHNS and SASEGT. The length of the CDR3 is 15 residues. DNA for the CDR3: TGTGCCAGCAGTGAAATAAGCTCTGGGGCCAACGTCCTGACTTTC. Translating gives CASSEISSGANVLTF.

The rearrangement links TRBV7-8 to TRBJ1-2; 9 bases are shared with TRBD1. V gave up 1 base and J gave up 4 bases; unmatched junction bases: 1. The CDR3 is made up of 14 amino acids. Looked up from germline, CDR1 is SGHVS and CDR2 is FQNEAQ. In DNA, the CDR3 is TGTGCCAGCAGCTTAGGGGACAGGGTCTATGGCTACACCTTC. Protein: CASSLGDRVYGYTF.

This clone was counted between two and nine times. The chain combines TRBV7-3 with TRBJ2-1; D is unclear. Germline CDR1 SGHTA, CDR2 FQGTGA. The CDR3 runs to 13 residues. The V end lost 2 bases, the J end lost 5 bases, and 7 bases lay between the germline ends. This CDR3 reads CASSLAVHNEQFF. CDR3 nucleotide sequence: TGTGCCAGCAGCTTAGCAGTTCACAATGAGCAGTTCTTC.

The J gene is TRBJ2-3, the V gene TRBV5-4, with D tentatively TRBD2 (6 bases). Per the germline V gene, CDR1 is SGHNT and CDR2 is YYREEE (reference sequence). This CDR3 region has 14 residues. The ends were cut back, 0 bases at V and 4 bases at J, with 9 bases in the middle. The CDR3 sequence: CASSLATGADTQYF. The CDR3 DNA follows: TGTGCCAGCAGCTTGGCAACGGGAGCAGATACGCAGTATTTT.

This clone was seen a few times. V is TRBV2 and J is TRBJ2-1; D not certain. Germline CDR1 and CDR2: SNHLY and FYNNEI. Trimming took 5 bases from V and 7 from J, leaving 9 bases between them. The CDR3 is made up of 12 amino acids. The CDR3 protein is CASSSDENEQFF. The CDR3, as DNA: TGTGCCAGCAGTTCCGATGAGAATGAGCAGTTCTTC.

This clone was counted between two and nine times. The chain uses TRBV5-1 and TRBJ1-2; D may be TRBD1 (5 bases). Between the trimmed V and J ends, which lost 1 base and 3 bases, there was a span of 13 bases. The CDR3 is made up of 15 amino acids. CDR1 is SGHRS, CDR2 YFSETQ, per germline. CDR3 bases: TGCGCCAGCAGCTTGCAGGTCGACAGCTACTATGGCTACACCTTC. This gives the protein CASSLQVDSYYGYTF.